This T cell receptor (beta chain) derives from a study of T cell repertoires in cytomegalovirus infection. The overall study: It can be stated that public TCR beta signatures indicated CMV infection as well as a matching HLA type. Study-level findings and limits: Predominance within the ex vivo response was attributable to HLA-C-restricted CMV-specific TCR beta clonotypes. Summed frequency of shared TCR beta families picked out CMV carriers who also had the relevant HLA.

With regard to this clonotype: Its antigen is unidentified.

Using its own MiXCR run on the reads, TCRdb lists one record per CDR3 protein. In the table there are about 140,000 distinct CDR3 sequences, 5.5% to 7% of which are singletons. There are 14 residues in the CDR3. Germline V gene lookup returns CDR1 LNHDA and CDR2 SQIVND (reference sequence). The ends were cut back, 5 bases at V and 1 base at J, with 11 bases in the middle. The TCR sequence derives from a human donor in good health (CMV status not recorded). Some clones in this sample may be carry-over from other donors' samples. What was sequenced was PBMCs. The gene calls are TRBV19 and TRBJ2-5, with D perhaps matching TRBD2 (5 bases). CDR3 coding DNA: TGTGCCAGTAGTCAGCTAGCTGCCCAAGAGACCCAGTACTTC. Protein: CASSQLAAQETQYF.